The 10 T cell receptor beta chains in this list originate from one sample, sequenced in a study of shared clonotypes between healthy human individuals. Method: immunoSEQ multiplex PCR; TCRdb's copy keeps in-frame clones and lacks some. This table has under 750,000 clones, 55% to 80% appearing once. Sequenced: memory CD4+ T cells sorted from blood. Regarding subset: CD45RA-negative fraction. The receptors come from a woman aged 25 to 45 in good health.

The chain carries TRBV28 and TRBJ2-3; TRBD1 is a possible D gene (5 bases). There are 13 residues in the CDR3. V lost 6 bases and J lost 5, with 12 bases in between. CDR1 and CDR2 from the germline V gene are MDHEN and SYDVKM. The CDR3 region is CASSPGAGDTQYF. For the CDR3, the DNA is TGTGCCAGCAGCCCTGGGGCAGGAGATACGCAGTATTTT.

Turning to this clone: This same CDR3 is encoded by further DNA sequences in the sample. The V and J genes are TRBV5-1 and TRBJ2-5; D gene ambiguous. Germline V gene lookup returns CDR1 SGHRS and CDR2 YFSETQ. V was cut by 4 bases and J by 4 bases, with 5 bases left in between. The CDR3 spans 11 residues. CDR3 amino acids: CASSPGETQYF. The DNA for the CDR3 is TGCGCCAGCAGCCCGGGAGAGACCCAGTACTTC.

The gene calls are TRBV6-4 and TRBJ2-7; unclear D gene. Germline V lookup: CDR1 MRHNA, CDR2 SNTAGT. This CDR3 is built from 12 residues. Trimming pared 5 bases from V and 2 bases from J, leaving 7 bases between. CDR3 sequence reads: CASSHGAYEQYF. Written as DNA, the CDR3 is TGTGCCAGCAGTCATGGGGCCTACGAGCAGTACTTC.

J is TRBJ2-1 and V is TRBV14, with TRBD2 matching 8 bases. V was pared by 1 base and J by 6 bases, with 5 bases of the junction left unmatched. CDR1 SGHDN and CDR2 FVKESK come from the germline V gene. CDR3 length equals 15 residues. CDR3 coding DNA: TGTGCCAGCAGCCAAGTCGGGAGGGCAAGCAATGAGCAGTTCTTC. Its protein product is CASSQVGRASNEQFF.

This clone has only one observation. This rearrangement joins TRBV5-1 to TRBJ1-1; 7 positions match TRBD1. J was trimmed by 5 bases and V by 0 bases; bases with no gene match: 13. Germline V gives CDR1 SGHRS, CDR2 YFSETQ. This CDR3 region has 17 residues. The CDR3 nucleotides are TGCGCCAGCAGCTTGGCCTCGGGCAGACCAGGGGGGACTGAAGCTTTCTTT. This encodes CASSLASGRPGGTEAFF.

The rearrangement uses TRBV11-2 and TRBJ2-3, with TRBD2 matching over 10 bases. Trimming took 4 bases from V and 1 from J; bases not matched to a gene: 5. Germline V CDR1 and CDR2: SGHAT, FQNNGV. CDR3 length equals 16 residues. This CDR3 reads CASSYAGTSGTDTQYF. CDR3 coding DNA: TGTGCCAGCAGCTACGCCGGGACTAGCGGCACAGATACGCAGTATTTT.

V and J are TRBV21-1 and TRBJ2-7. TRBV21-1 is classified as a pseudogene. The CDR3 extends over 16 amino acids. Here the CDR3 reads CASSKFGCVMGYEQYF. CDR3 coding DNA: TGTGCCAGCAGCAAATTTGGCTGCGTGATGGGCTACGAGCAGTACTTC.

The V call is TRBV7-8, the J call TRBJ2-5, with a tentative D call TRBD1 (5 bases). Trimming pared 2 bases from V and 7 bases from J, leaving 17 bases between. This CDR3 comprises 15 residues. Germline lookup yields CDR1 SGHVS and CDR2 FQNEAQ. The CDR3 reads CASSLSQVGRGTQYF. The DNA for the CDR3 is TGTGCCAGCAGCTTATCACAGGTTGGAAGGGGGACCCAGTACTTC.

This chain uses TRBV9 with TRBJ1-2; a possible D gene is TRBD1 (6 bases). Germline CDR1 reads SGDLS; CDR2 reads YYNGEE. The CDR3 sequence is 16 residues long. V lost 3 bases and J lost 5, with 20 bases in between. The CDR3 DNA reads TGTGCCAGCAGCGGCCGTACGGAGCAGGGGACTTATGGCTACACCTTC. The encoded protein is CASSGRTEQGTYGYTF.

The chain employs TRBV7-9 and TRBJ2-7; 8 nucleotides match TRBD1. The CDR3 consists of 16 residues. Looked up from germline, CDR1 is SEHNR and CDR2 is FQNEAQ (reference sequence). J lost 5 bases, V lost 5 bases, and 14 bases had no gene match. The CDR3 DNA sequence: TGTGCCAGCAGCCTAGAGGGTGGCAGGGGGCGGCACGAGCAGTACTTC. It yields the protein CASSLEGGRGRHEQYF.